These T cell receptor beta chains were read from a single sample in a study of a mutant IDH1 vaccine in newly diagnosed glioma. The data were produced by immunoSEQ multiplex PCR, yet TCRdb's version contains in-frame clones alone and is incomplete. The table has 50,000 to 75,000 clones, 74% seen once; the top ten hold 4.5% to 5%. These receptors are not linked to any known antigen. This specimen was PBMCs, taken from a glioma patient whose treatment included an IDH1 peptide vaccine. Receptors originate from a man aged 45-65 years with glioma. CDR3s include the opening cysteine and the closing phenylalanine or tryptophan. The D gene is left open where the match is weak. The listing skips clone size in some rows; elsewhere it reads once, few, many or a size class.

v_gene	abundance	d_gene	j_gene	CDR3nt	CDR3aa
TRBV11-3	-	-	TRBJ2-5	TGTGCCAGCAGCTTAGGAGGCCAAGAGACCCAGTACTTC	CASSLGGQETQYF
TRBV27	medium-sized	-	TRBJ2-7	TGTGCCAGCAGTCTCGGTACTGGAGAAGCCTACGAGCAGTACTTC	CASSLGTGEAYEQYF
TRBV6-6	-	TRBD1	TRBJ2-1	TGTGCCAGCAGCCGGGACAGGGGATTTTCGAATGAGCAGTTCTTC	CASSRDRGFSNEQFF
TRBV19	-	TRBD1	TRBJ1-5	TGTGCCAGTAGTTCAGCGGGACAGCTCAATCAGCCCCAGCATTTT	CASSSAGQLNQPQHF
TRBV6-6	-	TRBD1	TRBJ1-2	TGTGCCAGCACAAACCGGGACAGGGGCGATGGCTACACCTTC	CASTNRDRGDGYTF
TRBV5-6	few	-	TRBJ2-1	TGTGCCAGCAGCTTGAGGCTGAATAATGAGCAGTTCTTC	CASSLRLNNEQFF
TRBV14	few	-	TRBJ1-1	TGTGCCAGCAGCCCAGATCTGAACACTGAAGCTTTCTTT	CASSPDLNTEAFF
TRBV19	-	TRBD2	TRBJ2-1	TGTGCCAGTAGTATGAGGGTGACTAGCAGGAATGAGCAGTTCTTC	CASSMRVTSRNEQFF
TRBV6-5	-	-	TRBJ2-5	TGTGCCAGCACTTCCACAGGCGATGGGACCCAGTACTTC	CASTSTGDGTQYF
TRBV6-5	-	-	TRBJ1-2	TGTGCCAGCAGTTACGGGGCCGACCTCTATGGCTACACCTTC	CASSYGADLYGYTF
TRBV10-3	-	-	TRBJ2-6	TGTGCCATAACCGGGACGGTGGTCTCTGGGGCCAACGTCCTGACTTTC	CAITGTVVSGANVLTF
TRBV10-3	-	-	TRBJ2-3	TGTGCCATCAGGGGGGGTACAGGGGTATCCACAGATACGCAGTATTTT	CAIRGGTGVSTDTQYF
TRBV18	-	-	TRBJ1-2	TGTGCCAGCTCACCAGATCTCAGGGGCGCAGATGGCTACACCTTC	CASSPDLRGADGYTF
TRBV7-9	-	-	TRBJ1-4	TGTGCCAGCAGCCCTCGGGCCGACGGGGAGAAACTGTTTTTT	CASSPRADGEKLFF
TRBV15	-	-	TRBJ2-5	TGTGCCACCAGCAGAGAGAGTCCGTCCCAAGAGACCCAGTACTTC	CATSRESPSQETQYF
TRBV5-1	few	TRBD1	TRBJ2-7	TGCGCCAGCAGCCGGGACAGGGACTTCGGCGAGCAGTACTTC	CASSRDRDFGEQYF
TRBV20-1	-	-	TRBJ2-5	TGCAGTGCTCGGGGCAGAGAGACCCAGTACTTC	CSARGRETQYF
TRBV27	-	-	TRBJ2-7	TGTGCCAGCAGTTTATTCGGGGAACCTACCTACGAGCAGTACTTC	CASSLFGEPTYEQYF
TRBV5-1	-	TRBD1	TRBJ2-2	TGCGCCAGCAGCTTCACAGGGGGCGGGACCGGGGAGCTGTTTTTT	CASSFTGGGTGELFF
TRBV28	few	-	TRBJ2-1	TGTGCCAGCAGTTTAAGAGGCAGGGAGTTTAATGAGCAGTTCTTC	CASSLRGREFNEQFF
TRBV6-1	once	-	TRBJ1-5	TGTGCCAGCAGTGAAAGATTCGATCAGCCCCAGCATTTT	CASSERFDQPQHF
TRBV18	-	-	TRBJ1-1	TGTGCCAGCTCACCGAACCAACAGGACACTGAAGCTTTCTTT	CASSPNQQDTEAFF